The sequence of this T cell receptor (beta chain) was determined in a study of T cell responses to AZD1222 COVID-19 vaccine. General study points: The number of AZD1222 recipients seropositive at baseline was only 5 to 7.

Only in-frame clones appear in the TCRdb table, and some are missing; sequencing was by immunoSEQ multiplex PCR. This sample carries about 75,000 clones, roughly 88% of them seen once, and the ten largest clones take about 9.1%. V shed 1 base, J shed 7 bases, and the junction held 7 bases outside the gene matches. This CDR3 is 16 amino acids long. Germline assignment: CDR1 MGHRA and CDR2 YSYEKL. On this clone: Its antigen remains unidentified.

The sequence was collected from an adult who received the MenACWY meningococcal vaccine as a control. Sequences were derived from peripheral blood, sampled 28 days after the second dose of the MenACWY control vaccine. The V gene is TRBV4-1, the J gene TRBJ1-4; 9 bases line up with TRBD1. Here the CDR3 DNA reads TGCGCCAGCAGCCAAGCTCGGACAGGGGCGAGTGAAAAACTGTTTTTT. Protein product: CASSQARTGASEKLFF.